The T cell receptor (beta chain) described here comes from a study of cytomegalovirus exposure and HLA in healthy donors. Overall study findings and caveats: More than 150 TCR beta chains were listed as cytomegalovirus-associated. By a later analysis, the bulk of CMV-associated TCR beta chains appeared HLA-restricted. Later work showed greater clonal expansion in HLA-associated TCR beta chains than in equally common others.

Concerning this clone itself: Antigen specificity is unknown.

Losses at the gene ends were 7 bases for V and 6 bases for J; bases not matched to a gene: 8. The CDR3 is 13 amino acids. Per germline, CDR1 LNHDA and CDR2 SQIVND (reference sequence). The PCR had 60 Vbeta and 13 Jbeta primers. Method: immunoSEQ multiplex PCR; TCRdb's copy keeps in-frame clones and lacks some. Reported are approximately 40,000 clones; the ten largest clones contain around 1.7%. The receptor was isolated from a woman younger than 45 in good health and CMV-seronegative. The gene calls are TRBV19 and TRBJ1-2; 7 nucleotides line up with TRBD1. Sequencing was done on a sample of PBMCs. CDR3 coding DNA: TGTGCCAGTAATCGGGACAGAGTAGATGGCTACACCTTC. It translates to CASNRDRVDGYTF. The full variable domain, its missing parts supplied by reference TRBV19 and TRBJ1-2, is DGGITQSPKYLFRKEGQNVTLSCEQNLNHDAMYWYRQDPGQGLRLIYYSQIVNDFQKGDIAEGYSVSREKKESFPLTVTSAQKNPTAFYLCASNRDRVDGYTFGSGTRLTVV.